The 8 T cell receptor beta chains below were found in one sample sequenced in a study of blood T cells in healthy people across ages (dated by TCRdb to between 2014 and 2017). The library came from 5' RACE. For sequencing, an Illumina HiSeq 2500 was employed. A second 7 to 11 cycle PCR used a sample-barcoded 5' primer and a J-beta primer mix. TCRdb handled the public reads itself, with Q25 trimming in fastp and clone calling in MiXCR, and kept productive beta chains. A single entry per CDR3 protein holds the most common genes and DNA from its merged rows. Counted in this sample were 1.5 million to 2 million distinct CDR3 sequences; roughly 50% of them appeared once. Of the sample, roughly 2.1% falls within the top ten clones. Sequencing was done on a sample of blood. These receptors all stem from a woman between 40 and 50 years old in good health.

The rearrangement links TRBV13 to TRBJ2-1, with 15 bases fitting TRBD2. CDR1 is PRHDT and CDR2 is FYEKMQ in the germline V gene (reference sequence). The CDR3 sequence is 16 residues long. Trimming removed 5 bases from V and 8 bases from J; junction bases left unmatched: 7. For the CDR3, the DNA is TGTGCCAGCAGCCCCCGGACTAGCGGGGGGGCGTATGAGCAGTTCTTC. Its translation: CASSPRTSGGAYEQFF.

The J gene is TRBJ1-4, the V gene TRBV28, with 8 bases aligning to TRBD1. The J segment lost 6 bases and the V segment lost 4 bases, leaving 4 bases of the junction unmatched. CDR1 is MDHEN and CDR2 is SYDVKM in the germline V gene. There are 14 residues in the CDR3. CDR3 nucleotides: TGTGCCAGCAGTTCCCTGGACAGGGATGAAAAACTGTTTTTT. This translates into CASSSLDRDEKLFF.

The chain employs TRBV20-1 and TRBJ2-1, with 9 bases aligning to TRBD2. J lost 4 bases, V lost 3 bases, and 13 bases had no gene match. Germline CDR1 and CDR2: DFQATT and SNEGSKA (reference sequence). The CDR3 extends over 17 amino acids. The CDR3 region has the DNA TGCAGTGCTAGTTCTATCGGCGGGGGGGCTATGTACAATGAGCAGTTCTTC. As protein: CSASSIGGGAMYNEQFF.

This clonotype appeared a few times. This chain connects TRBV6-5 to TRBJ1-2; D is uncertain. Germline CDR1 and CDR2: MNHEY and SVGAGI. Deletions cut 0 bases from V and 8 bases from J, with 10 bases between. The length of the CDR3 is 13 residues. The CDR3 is CASSYSKSRGYTF. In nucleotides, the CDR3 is TGTGCCAGCAGTTACTCGAAATCGAGAGGCTACACCTTC.

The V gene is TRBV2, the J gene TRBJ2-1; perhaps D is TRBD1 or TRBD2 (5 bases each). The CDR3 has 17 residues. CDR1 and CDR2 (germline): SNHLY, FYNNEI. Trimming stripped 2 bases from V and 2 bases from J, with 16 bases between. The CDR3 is CASSERSWGPTYNEQFF. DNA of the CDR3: TGTGCCAGCAGTGAACGGTCCTGGGGACCTACCTACAATGAGCAGTTCTTC.

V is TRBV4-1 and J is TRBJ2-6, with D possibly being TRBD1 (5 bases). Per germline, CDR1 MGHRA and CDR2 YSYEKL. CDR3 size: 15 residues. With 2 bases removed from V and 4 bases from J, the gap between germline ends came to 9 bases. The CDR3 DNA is TGCGCCAGCAGCCAAATCGCAGGGGGGGCCAACGTCCTGACTTTC. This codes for CASSQIAGGANVLTF.

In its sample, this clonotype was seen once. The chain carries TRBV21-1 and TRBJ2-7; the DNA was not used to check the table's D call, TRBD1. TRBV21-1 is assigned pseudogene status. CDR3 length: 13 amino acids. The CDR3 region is CARLGGPPYEQYF. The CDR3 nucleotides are TGTGCCAGGCTCGGGGGACCCCCCTACGAGCAGTACTTC.

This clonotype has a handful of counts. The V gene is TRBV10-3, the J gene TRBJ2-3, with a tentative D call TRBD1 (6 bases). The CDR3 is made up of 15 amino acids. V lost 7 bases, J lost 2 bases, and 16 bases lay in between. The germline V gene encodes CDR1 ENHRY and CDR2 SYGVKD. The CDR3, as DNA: TGTGCCATCACCCTCGGACAGAGTAACACAGATACGCAGTATTTT. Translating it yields CAITLGQSNTDTQYF.